The present T cell receptor beta chain was sequenced within a study of T cells after posttransplantation cyclophosphamide. Cyclophosphamide on days +3 and +4 followed busulfan-fludarabine conditioning and a marrow graft. Trimming took 1 base from V and 4 from J, leaving 10 bases between them. The CDR3 covers 15 residues. In germline, CDR1 is SGHDN, CDR2 FVKESK. TCRdb keeps only in-frame clones here, not all; method: immunoSEQ multiplex PCR. The sample yields thousands of clones, without any singletons. This clone counts as medium-sized. Its antigen is still unknown. Study findings and constraints: Donor-recipient repertoire similarity was low at 1-2 months, rising over year one.

The receptor was isolated from a female patient aged 50-65 years who received an allogeneic stem cell transplant from an unrelated donor, was CMV-positive, and had acute GVHD only. Part of the T cells may come from the graft donor. The specimen was PBMCs, collected after allogeneic stem cell transplant with posttransplant cyclophosphamide. The rearrangement uses TRBV14 and TRBJ2-2, with D possibly TRBD2 on 5 matching bases. The CDR3: CASSQVRAGTGELFF. DNA of the CDR3: TGTGCCAGCAGCCAAGTTAGGGCGGGCACCGGGGAGCTGTTTTTT.